Each of the 12 T cell receptor beta chains below was sequenced from the same sample in a study of early T cells in non-severe SARS-CoV-2 infection. TCRdb analysed the 5' RACE reads with MiXCR anew, one entry per CDR3 protein. Of tens of thousands of distinct CDR3 sequences in the sample, roughly 10% were seen once. Sequencing was performed on whole blood, taken at baseline. Receptors originate from an adult who was a healthcare worker with PCR-confirmed SARS-CoV-2 infection or an uninfected control (not recorded which).

In its sample, this clonotype was seen many times. J is TRBJ1-5 and V is TRBV28; possible D gene TRBD1, 6 bases. From germline, CDR1 is MDHEN and CDR2 SYDVKM. This CDR3 contains 14 residues. V lost 5 bases and J 6 bases, leaving 14 bases between the germline ends. Written as DNA, the CDR3 is TGTGCCAGCAGTGAAACAGGGATTACTCAGCCCCAGCATTTT. It is translated as CASSETGITQPQHF.

The chain has TRBV29-1 and TRBJ2-2; no definite D call. CDR1 and CDR2 from the germline V gene are SQVTM and ANQGSEA. Deletions cut 7 bases from V and 5 bases from J, with 11 bases between. The CDR3 spans 12 residues. The CDR3 nucleotides are TGCAGCGGTCTGGATGGAACCGGGGAGCTGTTTTTT. It codes for CSGLDGTGELFF.

For this clonotype: No conserved phenylalanine or tryptophan ends this CDR3, so it is likely a read error. No DNA is shown, since the ends of the CDR3 on it are uncertain; the CDR3 is the one TCRdb lists. The gene calls are TRBV29-1 and TRBJ2-1; the table's D call, TRBD2, has no DNA check behind it. In germline, CDR1 is SQVTM, CDR2 ANQGSEA. The CDR3 adds up to 17 amino acids, both ends counted. CDR3 region: CSAYLNPGLAGEGNSIL.

V gene TRBV19 combines with J gene TRBJ2-3, with 11 bases lining up with TRBD2. V trimming: 4 bases; J trimming: 5 bases; junction bases outside the gene matches: 8. CDR1 LNHDA and CDR2 SQIVND come from the germline V gene (reference sequence). CDR3 length: 16 amino acids. The CDR3 sequence is CASSRELAGVRDTQYF. The CDR3 DNA reads as TGTGCCAGTAGTAGGGAACTAGCGGGAGTCAGAGATACGCAGTATTTT. The full variable domain, its missing parts supplied by reference TRBV19 and TRBJ2-3, is DGGITQSPKYLFRKEGQNVTLSCEQNLNHDAMYWYRQDPGQGLRLIYYSQIVNDFQKGDIAEGYSVSREKKESFPLTVTSAQKNPTAFYLCASSRELAGVRDTQYFGPGTRLTVL.

The CDR3 DNA follows: TGTGCCTGGGACAGGGGGAACACCGGGGAGCTGTTTTTT. This codes for CAWDRGNTGELFF. This chain uses TRBV30 with TRBJ2-2; 8 bases match TRBD1. J gave up 1 base and V 5 bases, and 0 bases lay outside the gene matches. The CDR3 runs to 13 residues. The germline CDR1 and CDR2 sequences are GTSNPN and SVGIG (reference sequence). Full variable domain (missing parts from reference TRBV30 and TRBJ2-2): SQTIHQWPATLVQPVGSPLSLECTVEGTSNPNLYWYRQAAGRGLQLLFYSVGIGQISSEVPQNLSASRPQDRQFILSSKKLLLSDSGFYLCAWDRGNTGELFFGEGSRLTVL.

The chain is built from TRBV12-3 or TRBV12-4 and TRBJ2-7; no firm D call. V lost 7 bases and J lost 4, with 8 bases in between. The CDR3 is made up of 11 amino acids. The CDR3 coding sequence is TGTGCCAGCACCCGGGCTTACGAGCAGTACTTC. This sequence encodes CASTRAYEQYF.

This chain connects TRBV7-2 to TRBJ2-2; D unresolved. CDR1 is SGHTA and CDR2 is FQGNSA in the germline V gene. With 4 bases removed from V and 6 bases from J, the gap between germline ends came to 6 bases. The CDR3 length is 12 residues. CDR3 sequence reads: CASSWIPGELFF. The CDR3 DNA is TGTGCCAGCAGCTGGATCCCCGGGGAGCTGTTTTTT. The entire variable domain, with the rest obtained from reference TRBV7-2 and TRBJ2-2, is as follows: GAGVSQSPSNKVTEKGKDVELRCDPISGHTALYWYRQSLGQGLEFLIYFQGNSAPDKSGLPSDRFSAERTGGSVSTLTIQRTQQEDSAVYLCASSWIPGELFFGEGSRLTVL.

This clonotype was found many times. The chain employs TRBV20-1 and TRBJ2-1, with 8 bases fitting TRBD2. V gave up 5 bases and J gave up 5 bases; unmatched junction bases: 11. The CDR3 is 15 amino acids. CDR1 and CDR2 from the germline V gene are DFQATT and SNEGSKA (reference sequence). The CDR3 reads CSASLTSGLHNEQFF. CDR3 in DNA: TGCAGTGCTTCCTTAACTAGCGGACTTCACAATGAGCAGTTCTTC.

The rearrangement joins TRBV7-8 to TRBJ2-4; 8 positions match TRBD2. Trimming took 5 bases from V and 6 from J; bases not matched to a gene: 0. The CDR3 has 12 amino acids. Looked up from germline, CDR1 is SGHVS and CDR2 is FQNEAQ. In nucleotides, the CDR3 is TGTGCCAGCAGCCGGGAGGGAAACATTCAGTACTTC. Amino acids: CASSREGNIQYF.

V and J are TRBV6-1 and TRBJ1-2; no clear D. Germline V lookup: CDR1 MNHNS, CDR2 SASEGT. The CDR3 is 16 residues long. Trimming took 7 bases from V and 0 from J, leaving 18 bases between them. DNA of the CDR3: TGTGCCAGCAACCGGGAACCAAGACAAGCTAACTATGGCTACACCTTC. The encoded protein is CASNREPRQANYGYTF.

This clonotype was seen a few times. This chain links TRBV9 with TRBJ1-6, with 8 bases lining up with TRBD1. This CDR3 has 15 amino acids. Germline CDR1 reads SGDLS; CDR2 reads YYNGEE. Trimming cost V 3 bases and J 10 bases; bases outside gene matches: 9. The CDR3 DNA reads as TGTGCCAGCAGCGCGGGAAGCAGGGGGCAATCACCCCTCCACTTT. Protein: CASSAGSRGQSPLHF.

This clonotype was observed at least ten times. The rearrangement links TRBV5-1 to TRBJ2-5; 8 positions agree with TRBD2. CDR3 length equals 16 residues. The J segment lost 1 base and the V segment lost 0 bases, leaving 5 bases of the junction unmatched. Germline loops: CDR1 SGHRS, CDR2 YFSETQ. This chain's CDR3 is CASSLEASGFQETQYF. In DNA form, the CDR3 reads TGCGCCAGCAGCTTGGAAGCTAGCGGGTTCCAAGAGACCCAGTACTTC.